These T cell receptor beta chains were read from a single sample in a study of cytomegalovirus exposure and HLA in healthy donors. Generated by immunoSEQ multiplex PCR, the TCRdb table keeps only in-frame clones and is missing some. The top ten hold less than 1.5% of the sample, which has some 130,000 clones, around 83% seen once. The sample consisted of PBMCs. These TCRs come from a male donor in good health and CMV-seropositive. Both conserved end residues are part of each CDR3. D genes are given only for firm matches. Rows may omit the clone size; those that give it use once, few, many or a size class.

CDR3 protein: CASSRLAGQYEQYF; CDR3 DNA: TGTGCCAGCAGCAGACTAGCGGGACAGTACGAGCAGTACTTC; J gene: TRBJ2-7; V gene: TRBV27; D gene: TRBD2; clone size: .
CDR3 protein: CASSLLPREGSYEQYF; CDR3 DNA: TGCGCCAGCAGCCTCCTCCCCAGGGAAGGTTCCTACGAGCAGTACTTC; J gene: TRBJ2-7; V gene: TRBV5-1; D gene: .; clone size: .
CDR3 protein: CASSLEGLAGADTQYF; CDR3 DNA: TGCGCCAGCAGCCTAGAAGGACTAGCGGGGGCAGATACGCAGTATTTT; J gene: TRBJ2-3; V gene: TRBV5-1; D gene: TRBD2; clone size: .
CDR3 protein: CASSHIGQEDQETQYF; CDR3 DNA: TGCGCCAGCAGCCATATCGGACAGGAGGACCAAGAGACCCAGTACTTC; J gene: TRBJ2-5; V gene: TRBV5-1; D gene: TRBD1; clone size: .
CDR3 protein: CASSKLAGGRETQYF; CDR3 DNA: TGTGCCAGCAGCAAACTAGCGGGGGGAAGGGAGACCCAGTACTTC; J gene: TRBJ2-5; V gene: TRBV7-9; D gene: TRBD2; clone size: once
CDR3 protein: CASSYSNLGGLYGYPF; CDR3 DNA: TGTGCCAGCAGTTACTCTAACCTCGGGGGTCTCTATGGCTACCCCTTC; J gene: TRBJ1-2; V gene: TRBV6-5; D gene: .; clone size: .
CDR3 protein: CASSEMASGSSNEQFF; CDR3 DNA: TGTGCCAGCAGTGAAATGGCTAGCGGGTCGAGTAATGAGCAGTTCTTC; J gene: TRBJ2-1; V gene: TRBV2; D gene: TRBD2; clone size: once
CDR3 protein: CASLNLAGGQEETQYF; CDR3 DNA: TGTGCCAGTTTGAATTTAGCGGGGGGACAAGAAGAGACCCAGTACTTC; J gene: TRBJ2-5; V gene: TRBV19; D gene: TRBD2; clone size: .
CDR3 protein: CASTLAAGTYEQYF; CDR3 DNA: TGTGCCAGCACCCTTGCGGCGGGTACCTACGAGCAGTACTTC; J gene: TRBJ2-7; V gene: TRBV6-5; D gene: .; clone size: .
CDR3 protein: CASSAVDGTSGRKISYEQYF; CDR3 DNA: TGTGCCAGCAGCGCAGTCGACGGGACTAGCGGGAGGAAAATCTCCTACGAGCAGTACTTC; J gene: TRBJ2-7; V gene: TRBV13; D gene: TRBD2; clone size: .
CDR3 protein: CASSLGWTAYEQYF; CDR3 DNA: TGTGCCAGCAGCTTAGGATGGACAGCCTACGAGCAGTACTTC; J gene: TRBJ2-7; V gene: TRBV11-2; D gene: .; clone size: few
CDR3 protein: CASSLMASGNYEQYF; CDR3 DNA: TGTGCCAGCAGTTTAATGGCTAGCGGGAACTACGAGCAGTACTTC; J gene: TRBJ2-7; V gene: TRBV27; D gene: TRBD2; clone size: .
CDR3 protein: CASDTSGGDGETQYF; CDR3 DNA: TGTGCCAGCGACACTAGCGGGGGGGACGGAGAGACCCAGTACTTC; J gene: TRBJ2-5; V gene: TRBV6-1; D gene: TRBD2; clone size: .
CDR3 protein: CASSYGAPDTQYF; CDR3 DNA: TGTGCCAGCAGCTACGGAGCGCCAGATACGCAGTATTTT; J gene: TRBJ2-3; V gene: TRBV7-9; D gene: .; clone size: .
CDR3 protein: CASNRVSTDTQYF; CDR3 DNA: TGTGCCAGTAATCGGGTCAGCACAGATACGCAGTATTTT; J gene: TRBJ2-3; V gene: TRBV19; D gene: .; clone size: few
CDR3 protein: CASSWNLAGDYNEQFF; CDR3 DNA: TGCGCCAGCAGCTGGAACTTAGCGGGGGACTACAATGAGCAGTTCTTC; J gene: TRBJ2-1; V gene: TRBV5-1; D gene: TRBD2; clone size: few
CDR3 protein: CASSLPGIGNYGYTF; CDR3 DNA: TGTGCCAGCAGCCTCCCGGGAATTGGTAACTATGGCTACACCTTC; J gene: TRBJ1-2; V gene: TRBV5-6; D gene: .; clone size: .
CDR3 protein: CASSNRTGVGYTF; CDR3 DNA: TGTGCCAGCAGCAATAGGACAGGGGTTGGCTACACCTTC; J gene: TRBJ1-2; V gene: TRBV7-3; D gene: TRBD1; clone size: .
CDR3 protein: CASSLGPDRTYGYTF; CDR3 DNA: TGCGCCAGCAGCTTGGGTCCAGACAGGACCTATGGCTACACCTTC; J gene: TRBJ1-2; V gene: TRBV5-1; D gene: .; clone size: .
CDR3 protein: CASSEDRGNEQYF; CDR3 DNA: TGCGCCAGCAGTGAAGACAGGGGAAACGAGCAGTACTTC; J gene: TRBJ2-7; V gene: TRBV10-1; D gene: TRBD1; clone size: .
CDR3 protein: CASSFDQQYGYTF; CDR3 DNA: TGTGCCAGCAGCTTTGACCAACAGTATGGCTACACCTTC; J gene: TRBJ1-2; V gene: TRBV7-3; D gene: .; clone size: few
CDR3 protein: CSVEALAGGRGEQYF; CDR3 DNA: TGCAGCGTTGAAGCTCTAGCGGGGGGCAGGGGCGAGCAGTACTTC; J gene: TRBJ2-7; V gene: TRBV29-1; D gene: TRBD2; clone size: .
CDR3 protein: CSVERTAEIRYGYTF; CDR3 DNA: TGCAGCGTTGAAAGGACAGCCGAAATACGCTATGGCTACACCTTC; J gene: TRBJ1-2; V gene: TRBV29-1; D gene: .; clone size: .
CDR3 protein: CASSFGTGEETQYF; CDR3 DNA: TGTGCCAGCAGCTTTGGGACAGGGGAAGAGACCCAGTACTTC; J gene: TRBJ2-5; V gene: TRBV9; D gene: TRBD1; clone size: .
CDR3 protein: CASSSFPEQYF; CDR3 DNA: TGTGCCAGCAGCTCGTTTCCCGAGCAGTACTTC; J gene: TRBJ2-7; V gene: TRBV11-2; D gene: .; clone size: .
CDR3 protein: CASSLIEGFGETQYF; CDR3 DNA: TGTGCCAGCAGTTTAATCGAGGGATTCGGGGAGACCCAGTACTTC; J gene: TRBJ2-5; V gene: TRBV27; D gene: .; clone size: .
CDR3 protein: CAISRADQETQYF; CDR3 DNA: TGTGCCATCAGCAGGGCAGACCAAGAGACCCAGTACTTC; J gene: TRBJ2-5; V gene: TRBV10-3; D gene: .; clone size: once
CDR3 protein: CASSWTSGGQETQYF; CDR3 DNA: TGTGCCAGCAGCTGGACTAGCGGGGGGCAAGAGACCCAGTACTTC; J gene: TRBJ2-5; V gene: TRBV11-1; D gene: TRBD2; clone size: once
CDR3 protein: CASTGGANTGELFF; CDR3 DNA: TGTGCCAGCACCGGGGGGGCGAACACCGGGGAGCTGTTTTTT; J gene: TRBJ2-2; V gene: TRBV6-6; D gene: TRBD2; clone size: .
CDR3 protein: CASSATVSGNTIYF; CDR3 DNA: TGTGCCAGCAGTGCGACAGTCTCTGGAAACACCATATATTTT; J gene: TRBJ1-3; V gene: TRBV27; D gene: .; clone size: .
CDR3 protein: CASSRAANEKLFF; CDR3 DNA: TGTGCCAGCAGCCGAGCGGCTAATGAAAAACTGTTTTTT; J gene: TRBJ1-4; V gene: TRBV7-2; D gene: .; clone size: .
CDR3 protein: CASSQERGPFGYEQYF; CDR3 DNA: TGCGCCAGCAGCCAAGAGCGAGGTCCATTTGGCTACGAGCAGTACTTC; J gene: TRBJ2-7; V gene: TRBV4-3; D gene: .; clone size: .
CDR3 protein: CASSLAYEQFF; CDR3 DNA: TGCGCCAGCAGCTTGGCTTATGAGCAGTTCTTC; J gene: TRBJ2-1; V gene: TRBV5-1; D gene: .; clone size: .
CDR3 protein: CASSRGPREDTEAFF; CDR3 DNA: TGCGCCAGCAGCCGCGGGCCCCGGGAAGATACTGAAGCTTTCTTT; J gene: TRBJ1-1; V gene: TRBV4-1; D gene: .; clone size: few
CDR3 protein: CASPPAQGATDTQYF; CDR3 DNA: TGTGCCAGCCCACCGGCACAGGGGGCTACAGATACGCAGTATTTT; J gene: TRBJ2-3; V gene: TRBV18; D gene: TRBD1; clone size: .
CDR3 protein: CASSTRTISSDTQYF; CDR3 DNA: TGTGCCAGTAGTACTCGTACTATCTCATCCGATACGCAGTATTTT; J gene: TRBJ2-3; V gene: TRBV19; D gene: .; clone size: .
CDR3 protein: CAWSAGGMTEAFF; CDR3 DNA: TGTGCCTGGAGTGCAGGGGGTATGACTGAAGCTTTCTTT; J gene: TRBJ1-1; V gene: TRBV30; D gene: TRBD1; clone size: few
CDR3 protein: CAWSVLNEQFF; CDR3 DNA: TGTGCCTGGAGTGTACTAAATGAGCAGTTCTTC; J gene: TRBJ2-1; V gene: TRBV30; D gene: .; clone size: .
CDR3 protein: CASSSLGRSNTEAFF; CDR3 DNA: TGCGCCAGCAGCTCCTTGGGGAGGTCGAACACTGAAGCTTTCTTT; J gene: TRBJ1-1; V gene: TRBV5-1; D gene: .; clone size: .
CDR3 protein: CASSVEFQGPNTGELFF; CDR3 DNA: TGTGCCAGCAGCGTAGAATTCCAGGGGCCGAACACCGGGGAGCTGTTTTTT; J gene: TRBJ2-2; V gene: TRBV9; D gene: .; clone size: .
CDR3 protein: CASSPYLLAGSTDTQYF; CDR3 DNA: TGTGCCAGCAGCCCCTACCTACTAGCGGGGAGCACAGATACGCAGTATTTT; J gene: TRBJ2-3; V gene: TRBV7-2; D gene: TRBD2; clone size: .
CDR3 protein: CSSSPLTAGQGPRHGYTF; CDR3 DNA: TGTTCCAGCAGCCCACTAACGGCAGGACAGGGGCCTCGTCATGGCTACACCTTC; J gene: TRBJ1-2; V gene: TRBV7-9; D gene: TRBD1; clone size: .
CDR3 protein: CASSEPREGTGELFF; CDR3 DNA: TGTGCCAGCAGTGAACCCAGGGAGGGAACCGGGGAGCTGTTTTTT; J gene: TRBJ2-2; V gene: TRBV25-1; D gene: TRBD2; clone size: .